These 27 T cell receptor beta chains share one sample of origin, sequenced in a study of CD8+ T cells in alopecia areata. RNA extraction was followed by reverse transcription into cDNA, which acted as the sequencing template. Profiled with immunoSEQ multiplex PCR; TCRdb holds only in-frame clones, not every one. The repertoire holds 150,000 to 200,000 clones, around 56% seen once, with approximately 3.3% in the top ten. The sample's treatment: oral pan-JAK inhibitor, 5-10 mg twice daily. The material was CD4+ T cells sorted from blood, obtained at week 4, from a patient treated with tofacitinib. These receptors were obtained from a human donor with alopecia areata.

For this clone: One end of the junction is discordant with germline, which a read error may explain. The chain has TRBV7-2 and TRBJ2-5; D is unresolved. There are 11 residues in the CDR3. Germline CDR1 is SGHTA and CDR2 is FQGNSA. Here the CDR3 DNA reads TGTGCCAGCGGCTTAGAGGAGACCCAGTACTTC. Encoded protein: CASGLEETQYF. The full variable domain, its missing parts supplied by reference TRBV7-2 and TRBJ2-5, is GAGVSQSPSNKVTEKGKDVELRCDPISGHTALYWYRQSLGQGLEFLIYFQGNSAPDKSGLPSDRFSAERTGGSVSTLTIQRTQQEDSAVYLCASGLEETQYFGPGTRLLVL.

This clone was detected only once. This chain links TRBV25-1 with TRBJ2-3, with 10 bases aligning to TRBD2. The CDR3 totals 15 residues. V lost 8 bases to trimming and J lost 2 bases; unmatched junction nucleotides: 7. Germline-derived CDR1 and CDR2 are MGHDK and SYGVNS. The CDR3 DNA follows: TGTGCCAGCGCCACTCTAGCGGGAGACACAGATACGCAGTATTTT. Amino acids: CASATLAGDTDTQYF.

Written as DNA, the CDR3 is TGTGCCAGCAGCGTAGCTCCGGGGGTTGTAAGTGTCGAGCAGTACTTC. Translated, it gives CASSVAPGVVSVEQYF. J is TRBJ2-7 and V is TRBV9; possible D gene TRBD2, 6 bases. From germline, CDR1 is SGDLS and CDR2 YYNGEE. This CDR3 spans 16 amino acids. Trimming cost V 0 bases and J 6 bases, with 19 bases left between them.

The chain employs TRBV7-9 and TRBJ2-2; D possibly corresponds to TRBD2 (5 bases). The germline V gene encodes CDR1 SEHNR and CDR2 FQNEAQ (reference sequence). Trimming shortened V by 2 bases and J by 5 bases, and 12 bases separated the two germline ends. The CDR3 has 15 residues. The CDR3 here is CASSLTQQRTGELFF. The CDR3 nucleotides read TGTGCCAGCAGCTTAACACAGCAGCGGACCGGGGAGCTGTTTTTT.

The chain employs TRBV10-3 and TRBJ2-3; unclear D gene. This CDR3 spans 14 amino acids. Germline V gene sequence: CDR1 ENHRY, CDR2 SYGVKD. V lost 8 bases and J 5 bases, leaving 17 bases between the germline ends. The CDR3: CAIGNSNVEDTQYF. CDR3 coding DNA: TGTGCCATCGGGAACAGTAATGTGGAAGATACGCAGTATTTT.

The chain has TRBV27 and TRBJ2-7; the match to TRBD1 covers 9 bases. V was pared by 6 bases and J by 2 bases, with 2 bases of the junction left unmatched. CDR3 size: 13 residues. Looked up from germline, CDR1 is MNHEY and CDR2 is SMNVEV (reference sequence). The CDR3 here is CASSRQGAYEQYF. In DNA form, the CDR3 reads TGTGCCAGCAGCCGACAGGGGGCCTACGAGCAGTACTTC.

The chain links TRBV5-1 to TRBJ2-7, with D possibly being TRBD1 (5 bases). Germline-derived CDR1 and CDR2 are SGHRS and YFSETQ. V lost 1 base and J lost 2, with 10 bases in between. This CDR3 has 14 residues. This CDR3 is CASSLQGFAYEQYF. The CDR3 DNA sequence: TGCGCCAGCAGCTTGCAGGGATTCGCCTACGAGCAGTACTTC.

J is TRBJ2-2 and V is TRBV2; D ambiguous. CDR3 length: 13 residues. Germline V gives CDR1 SNHLY, CDR2 FYNNEI. The V gene lost 7 bases and the J gene lost 0 bases, with 6 bases spanning the gap. The chain's CDR3 is CASKGTNTGELFF. Written as DNA, the CDR3 is TGTGCCAGCAAGGGTACGAACACCGGGGAGCTGTTTTTT.

The chain is built from TRBV9 and TRBJ1-2; 10 positions agree with TRBD1. Germline-derived CDR1 and CDR2 are SGDLS and YYNGEE. The J segment lost 7 bases and the V segment lost 0 bases, leaving 6 bases of the junction unmatched. This CDR3 has 15 amino acids. In DNA, the CDR3 is TGTGCCAGCAGCGTAGCCGAGGACAGGGGGTTTGGCTACACCTTC. It specifies CASSVAEDRGFGYTF.

The chain carries TRBV9 and TRBJ2-5, with D perhaps matching TRBD1 (6 bases). Germline lookup yields CDR1 SGDLS and CDR2 YYNGEE. The CDR3 covers 13 residues. Trimming removed 3 bases at V and 1 base at J, with 7 bases between. As DNA, the CDR3 is TGTGCCAGCAGCGCAGGGGCCCAAGAGACCCAGTACTTC. This codes for CASSAGAQETQYF. The entire variable domain, with the rest obtained from reference TRBV9 and TRBJ2-5, is as follows: DSGVTQTPKHLITATGQRVTLRCSPRSGDLSVYWYQQSLDQGLQFLIQYYNGEERAKGNILERFSAQQFPDLHSELNLSSLELGDSALYFCASSAGAQETQYFGPGTRLLVL.

This chain joins TRBV30 and TRBJ1-6, with TRBD1 matching over 8 bases. The CDR3 is made up of 13 amino acids. Germline V gene lookup returns CDR1 GTSNPN and CDR2 SVGIG (reference sequence). V lost 3 bases to trimming and J lost 8 bases; unmatched junction nucleotides: 3. The chain's CDR3 is CAWRSGGDSPLHF. The CDR3 region has the DNA TGTGCCTGGAGATCAGGGGGCGATTCACCCCTCCACTTT.

This clone was seen a handful of times. This chain joins TRBV29-1 and TRBJ1-2, with TRBD1 identical over 9 bases. Germline loops: CDR1 SQVTM, CDR2 ANQGSEA. Unmatched junction bases numbered 8, after V lost 4 bases and J lost 8 bases. The CDR3 extends over 13 amino acids. The CDR3 is CSVALGTGIGYTF. CDR3 DNA: TGCAGCGTTGCGTTAGGGACAGGGATCGGCTACACCTTC.

The V and J genes are TRBV7-8 and TRBJ2-5; D gene unclear. Germline V gives CDR1 SGHVS, CDR2 FQNEAQ. V was clipped by 7 bases and J by 5 bases, with 11 bases between them. The CDR3 totals 12 residues. CDR3 in amino acids: CASTLMGETQYF. CDR3 nucleotides: TGTGCCAGCACACTGATGGGGGAGACCCAGTACTTC.

The CDR3 DNA is TGCGCCAGCAGCCTAACGCCCAGTTCACCCCTCCACTTT. Residues: CASSLTPSSPLHF. The genes are TRBV5-1 and TRBJ1-6; no clear D gene. Germline loops: CDR1 SGHRS, CDR2 YFSETQ. V lost 4 bases, J lost 9 bases, and 11 bases lay in between. The CDR3 totals 13 residues.

This chain connects TRBV30 to TRBJ1-6, with TRBD1 matching 7 bases. Germline V gene lookup returns CDR1 GTSNPN and CDR2 SVGIG (reference sequence). The CDR3 runs to 14 residues. J gave up 8 bases and V 4 bases, and 8 bases lay outside the gene matches. CDR3: CAWTNRGFDSPLHF. The CDR3 DNA is TGTGCCTGGACCAACAGGGGATTTGATTCACCCCTCCACTTT.

The rearrangement uses TRBV30 and TRBJ2-2, with 7 positions matching TRBD1. CDR1 and CDR2 (germline): GTSNPN, SVGIG (reference sequence). The CDR3 has 14 amino acids. Trimming removed 4 bases from V and 4 bases from J; junction bases left unmatched: 6. Here the CDR3 reads CAWMRGPGTGELFF. In nucleotides, the CDR3 is TGTGCCTGGATGAGGGGGCCGGGCACCGGGGAGCTGTTTTTT.

In this sample, this clone turned up a few times. CDR3: CASSLETYNEQFF. For the CDR3, the DNA is TGTGCCAGCAGCTTGGAAACCTACAATGAGCAGTTCTTC. This sequence joins TRBV5-4 and TRBJ2-1; D is uncertain. Trimming shortened V by 0 bases and J by 2 bases, and 3 bases separated the two germline ends. There are 13 residues in the CDR3. Germline CDR1 SGHNT, CDR2 YYREEE (reference sequence).

This clone has just one count. The chain is built from TRBV2 and TRBJ1-2, with 7 bases identical to TRBD1. The CDR3 contains 15 residues. Germline V lookup: CDR1 SNHLY, CDR2 FYNNEI. Germline trimming cut 7 bases from V and 0 bases from J; bases unmatched to any gene: 8. CDR3 coding DNA: TGTGCCAGCAAGGGGGGGACAGATGCTAACTATGGCTACACCTTC. Translation gives CASKGGTDANYGYTF.

A few counts support this clone. The chain carries TRBV20-1 and TRBJ1-2, with no clear D. This CDR3 spans 11 amino acids. V shed 0 bases and J shed 9 bases, with 8 bases lying between them. Germline CDR1 is DFQATT and CDR2 is SNEGSKA (reference sequence). DNA of the CDR3: TGCAGTGCTAGAGATCGAAGGAGCTACACCTTC. This codes for CSARDRRSYTF.

V usage is TRBV2 and J usage is TRBJ2-2; either TRBD1 or TRBD2 may fit D (5 bases each). The CDR3 covers 15 residues. Germline V gives CDR1 SNHLY, CDR2 FYNNEI. Trimming removed 1 base at V and 1 base at J, with 7 bases between. In DNA form, the CDR3 reads TGTGCCAGCAGTGAAGAGAGGGGGAACACCGGGGAGCTGTTTTTT. Protein product: CASSEERGNTGELFF.

This clone has only a few counts. The chain joins TRBV7-2 to TRBJ2-3; D is uncertain. CDR1 is SGHTA and CDR2 is FQGNSA in the germline V gene. Trimming took off 3 bases at V and 2 bases at J, with 3 bases between the two ends. This CDR3 region has 12 residues. This chain's CDR3 is CASSFFTDTQYF. CDR3 nucleotides: TGTGCCAGCAGCTTTTTCACAGATACGCAGTATTTT.

The CDR3 loop is CASSGTSYTEAFF. CDR3 coding DNA: TGTGCCAGCAGCGGTACGTCATACACTGAAGCTTTCTTT. J is TRBJ1-1 and V is TRBV6-5, with unresolved D. Per the germline V gene, CDR1 is MNHEY and CDR2 is SVGAGI. Trimming left V 6 bases short and J 3 bases short, with 11 bases between. The CDR3 loop spans 13 amino acids.

Only a few counts were recorded for this clone. The chain has TRBV29-1 and TRBJ2-7; TRBD1 matches at 8 bases. Germline V gives CDR1 SQVTM, CDR2 ANQGSEA. The CDR3 has 12 residues. V lost 6 bases to trimming and J lost 5 bases; unmatched junction nucleotides: 6. This CDR3 reads CSVSQGADEQYF. CDR3 nucleotides: TGCAGCGTGTCGCAGGGGGCGGACGAGCAGTACTTC.

The chain combines TRBV29-1 with TRBJ2-3; D not resolved. CDR1 and CDR2 (germline): SQVTM, ANQGSEA. The CDR3 totals 13 residues. Trimming took 0 bases from V and 0 from J, leaving 4 bases between them. The CDR3 DNA follows: TGCAGCGTTGAAGATGGAAGCACAGATACGCAGTATTTT. This encodes CSVEDGSTDTQYF.

This clone was seen only a few times. The rearrangement joins TRBV30 to TRBJ2-1; no firm D call. Germline V gene lookup returns CDR1 GTSNPN and CDR2 SVGIG (reference sequence). This CDR3 has 13 amino acids. V was trimmed by 0 bases and J by 5 bases, leaving 8 bases between them. This CDR3 reads CAWSVGQNNEQFF. The CDR3 DNA reads TGTGCCTGGAGTGTGGGTCAGAACAATGAGCAGTTCTTC.

This clone was seen a handful of times. The V and J genes are TRBV5-1 and TRBJ2-7; tentatively, D is TRBD2 (6 bases). Looked up from germline, CDR1 is SGHRS and CDR2 is YFSETQ. V lost 10 bases and J 0 bases, leaving 14 bases between the germline ends. This CDR3 is 13 amino acids long. The CDR3 bases are TGCGCCCCGGGCGGGGCTTCCTCCTACGAGCAGTACTTC. Its protein product is CAPGGASSYEQYF.

The rearrangement links TRBV5-1 to TRBJ1-5; TRBD1 agrees at 10 bases. V lost 4 bases to trimming and J lost 5 bases; unmatched junction nucleotides: 3. Germline-derived CDR1 and CDR2 are SGHRS and YFSETQ. The CDR3 is 14 amino acids. CDR3 nucleotides: TGCGCCAGCAGCACCGGGACAGGGGATCAGCCCCAGCATTTT. This sequence encodes CASSTGTGDQPQHF.